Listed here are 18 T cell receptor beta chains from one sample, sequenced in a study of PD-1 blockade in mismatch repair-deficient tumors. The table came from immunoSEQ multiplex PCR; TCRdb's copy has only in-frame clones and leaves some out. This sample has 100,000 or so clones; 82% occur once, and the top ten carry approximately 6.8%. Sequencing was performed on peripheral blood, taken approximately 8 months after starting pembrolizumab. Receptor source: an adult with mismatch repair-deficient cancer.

CDR3 in DNA: TGTGCCAGTAGTAACCCTGGACTGGCCAACGTCCTGACTTTC. This translates into CASSNPGLANVLTF. V and J are TRBV19 and TRBJ2-6, with D possibly matching TRBD2 (5 bases). CDR1 and CDR2 from the germline V gene are LNHDA and SQIVND (reference sequence). V was clipped by 4 bases and J by 6 bases, with 10 bases between them. This CDR3 has 14 residues.

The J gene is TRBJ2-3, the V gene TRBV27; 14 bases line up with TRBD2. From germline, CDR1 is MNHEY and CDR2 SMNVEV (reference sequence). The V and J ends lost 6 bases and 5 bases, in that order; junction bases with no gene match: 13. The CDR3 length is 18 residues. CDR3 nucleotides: TGTGCCAGCAGGAAACGGACTAGCGGGAGGTACCCCATAGATACGCAGTATTTT. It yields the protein CASRKRTSGRYPIDTQYF.

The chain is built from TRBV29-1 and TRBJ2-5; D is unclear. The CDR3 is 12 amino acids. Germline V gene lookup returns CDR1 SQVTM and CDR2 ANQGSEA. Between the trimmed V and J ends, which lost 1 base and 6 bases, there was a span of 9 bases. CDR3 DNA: TGCAGCGTTGAAGGAATGCTGCAGACCCAGTACTTC. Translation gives CSVEGMLQTQYF.

The CDR3 nucleotides read TGTGCCAGCTCACCCTACCTTACAGGGGGCAGGACCGGGGAGCTGTTTTTT. Protein sequence: CASSPYLTGGRTGELFF. This chain joins TRBV18 and TRBJ2-2; TRBD1 agrees at 9 bases. CDR1 is KGHSH, CDR2 LQKENI, per germline. With V trimmed by 3 bases and J by 5 bases, 10 bases remained unmatched. This CDR3 comprises 17 residues.

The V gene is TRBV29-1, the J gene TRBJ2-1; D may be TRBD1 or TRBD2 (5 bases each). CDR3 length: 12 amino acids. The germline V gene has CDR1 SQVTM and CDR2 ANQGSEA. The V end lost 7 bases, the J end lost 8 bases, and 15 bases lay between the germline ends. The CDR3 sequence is CSAGGQGDEQFF. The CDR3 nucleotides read TGCAGCGCCGGCGGGCAGGGAGATGAGCAGTTCTTC.

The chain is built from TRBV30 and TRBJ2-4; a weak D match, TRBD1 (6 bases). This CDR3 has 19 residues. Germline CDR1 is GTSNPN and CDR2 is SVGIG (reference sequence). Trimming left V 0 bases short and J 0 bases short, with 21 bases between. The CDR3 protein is CAWSVLGGNIRLAKNIQYF. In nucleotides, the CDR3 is TGTGCCTGGAGTGTACTAGGGGGAAATATAAGACTAGCCAAAAACATTCAGTACTTC.

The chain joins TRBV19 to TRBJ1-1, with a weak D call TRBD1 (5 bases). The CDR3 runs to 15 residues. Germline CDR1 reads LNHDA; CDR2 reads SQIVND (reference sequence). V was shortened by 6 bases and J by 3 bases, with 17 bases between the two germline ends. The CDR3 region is CASSDRVGAYTEAFF. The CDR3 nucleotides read TGTGCCAGTAGCGACCGAGTAGGGGCGTACACTGAAGCTTTCTTT. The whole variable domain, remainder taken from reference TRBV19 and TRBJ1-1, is DGGITQSPKYLFRKEGQNVTLSCEQNLNHDAMYWYRQDPGQGLRLIYYSQIVNDFQKGDIAEGYSVSREKKESFPLTVTSAQKNPTAFYLCASSDRVGAYTEAFFGQGTRLTVV.

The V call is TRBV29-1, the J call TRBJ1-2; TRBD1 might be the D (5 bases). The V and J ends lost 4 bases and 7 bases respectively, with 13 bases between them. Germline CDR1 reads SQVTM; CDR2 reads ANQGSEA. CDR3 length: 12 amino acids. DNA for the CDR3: TGCAGCGTTGTCCAGGACGGGGGTGGCTACACCTTC. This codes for CSVVQDGGGYTF.

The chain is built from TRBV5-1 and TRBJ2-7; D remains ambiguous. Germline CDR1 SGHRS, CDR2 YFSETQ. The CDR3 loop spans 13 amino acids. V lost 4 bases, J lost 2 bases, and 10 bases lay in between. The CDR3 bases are TGCGCCAGCAGCCACGACACCGCCTACGAGCAGTACTTC. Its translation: CASSHDTAYEQYF. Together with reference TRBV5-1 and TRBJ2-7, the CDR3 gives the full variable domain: KAGVTQTPRYLIKTRGQQVTLSCSPISGHRSVSWYQQTPGQGLQFLFEYFSETQRNKGNFPGRFSGRQFSNSRSEMNVSTLELGDSALYLCASSHDTAYEQYFGPGTRLTVT.

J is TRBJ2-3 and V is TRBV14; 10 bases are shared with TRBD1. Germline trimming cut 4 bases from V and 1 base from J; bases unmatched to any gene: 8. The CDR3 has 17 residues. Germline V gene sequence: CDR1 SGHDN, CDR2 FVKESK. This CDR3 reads CASSPGTGAWGTDTQYF. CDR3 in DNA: TGTGCCAGCAGCCCCGGGACAGGGGCATGGGGCACAGATACGCAGTATTTT.

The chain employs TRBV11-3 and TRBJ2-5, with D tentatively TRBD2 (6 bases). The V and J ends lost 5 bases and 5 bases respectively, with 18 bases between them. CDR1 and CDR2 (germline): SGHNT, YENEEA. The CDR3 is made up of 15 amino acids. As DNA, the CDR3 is TGTGCCAGCAGCAGGAGCGGCCAGGCGGGGGAGACCCAGTACTTC. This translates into CASSRSGQAGETQYF.

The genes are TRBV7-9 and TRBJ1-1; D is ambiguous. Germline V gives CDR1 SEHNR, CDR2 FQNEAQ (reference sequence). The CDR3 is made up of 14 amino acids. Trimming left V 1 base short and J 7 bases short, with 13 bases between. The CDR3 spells CASSLETQSDEAFF. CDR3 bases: TGTGCCAGCAGCTTAGAGACTCAGTCGGATGAAGCTTTCTTT. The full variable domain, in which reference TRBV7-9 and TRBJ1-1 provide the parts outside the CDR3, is DTGVSQNPRHKITKRGQNVTFRCDPISEHNRLYWYRQTLGQGPEFLTYFQNEAQLEKSRLLSDRFSAERPKGSFSTLEIQRTEQGDSAMYLCASSLETQSDEAFFGQGTRLTVV.

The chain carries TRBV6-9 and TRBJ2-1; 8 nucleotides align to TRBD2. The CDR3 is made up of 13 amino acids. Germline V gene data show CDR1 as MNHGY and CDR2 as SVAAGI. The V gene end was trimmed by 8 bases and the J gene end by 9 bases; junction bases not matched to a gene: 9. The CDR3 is CASSGGAGGEQFF. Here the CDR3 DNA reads TGTGCCAGCTCGGGAGGGGCGGGTGGTGAGCAGTTCTTC.

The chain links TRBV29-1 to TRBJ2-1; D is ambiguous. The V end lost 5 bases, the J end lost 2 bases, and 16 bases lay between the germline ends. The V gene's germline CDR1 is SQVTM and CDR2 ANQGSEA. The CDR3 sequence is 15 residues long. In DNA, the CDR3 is TGCAGCGTTAAGGTACCCGGCGGTGCCTACAATGAGCAGTTCTTC. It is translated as CSVKVPGGAYNEQFF.

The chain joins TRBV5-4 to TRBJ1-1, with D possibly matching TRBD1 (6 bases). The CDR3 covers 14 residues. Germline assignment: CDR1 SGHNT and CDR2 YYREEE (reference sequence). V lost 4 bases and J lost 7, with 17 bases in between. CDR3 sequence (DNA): TGTGCCAGCAGCCCGCTTGGGGGGCGCGGTGAAGCTTTCTTT. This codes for CASSPLGGRGEAFF.

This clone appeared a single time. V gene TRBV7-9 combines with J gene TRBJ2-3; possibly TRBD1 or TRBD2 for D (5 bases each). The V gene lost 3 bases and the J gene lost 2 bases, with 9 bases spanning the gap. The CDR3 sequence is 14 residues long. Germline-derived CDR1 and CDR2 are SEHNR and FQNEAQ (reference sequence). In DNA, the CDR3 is TGTGCCAGCAGCTTCGGGACCTCCACAGATACGCAGTATTTT. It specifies CASSFGTSTDTQYF.

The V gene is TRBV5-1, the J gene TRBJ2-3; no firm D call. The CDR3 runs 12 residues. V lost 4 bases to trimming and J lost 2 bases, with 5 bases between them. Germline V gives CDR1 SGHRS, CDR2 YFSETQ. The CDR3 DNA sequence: TGCGCCAGCAGCCTGCCCACAGATACGCAGTATTTT. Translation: CASSLPTDTQYF.

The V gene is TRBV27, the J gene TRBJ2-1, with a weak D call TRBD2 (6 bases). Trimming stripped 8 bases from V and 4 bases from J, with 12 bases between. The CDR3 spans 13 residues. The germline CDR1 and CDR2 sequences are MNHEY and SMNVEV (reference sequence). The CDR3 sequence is CASSTGAYNEQFF. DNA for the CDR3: TGTGCCAGCTCAACGGGAGCGTACAATGAGCAGTTCTTC.